This TCR beta chain came from a study of post-analysis software for immune sequencing data. The CDR3 extends over 16 amino acids. In germline, CDR1 is SGHTA, CDR2 FQGNSA. V was clipped by 5 bases and J by 0 bases, with 11 bases between them. Comment on this clonotype: No antigen is known for it.

Points from the study as a whole: The five TRBV segments detected at higher frequency in patients than in controls included TRBV5-6, TRBV5-1 and TRBV20-1. The authors found that F measure strongly co-clustered same-batch samples.

Incorporated into the TCR beta cDNA libraries were unique molecular identifiers, which served to reduce PCR and sequencing biases. The T cell input of roughly 0.85 to 11 million gave about half a million cDNA molecules. Each CDR3 protein is one row after TCRdb ran MiXCR on the PCR reads. Here the sample spans about 460,000 distinct CDR3 sequences, roughly 45% being singletons. The chain uses TRBV7-2 and TRBJ2-6; TRBD2 might be the D (5 bases). The specimen was blood. This clonotype originated in a girl aged 10-17 years with multiple sclerosis. The CDR3 is CASSAFGSSGANVLTF. CDR3 nucleotides: TGTGCCAGCAGCGCCTTTGGGAGCTCTGGGGCCAACGTCCTGACTTTC.